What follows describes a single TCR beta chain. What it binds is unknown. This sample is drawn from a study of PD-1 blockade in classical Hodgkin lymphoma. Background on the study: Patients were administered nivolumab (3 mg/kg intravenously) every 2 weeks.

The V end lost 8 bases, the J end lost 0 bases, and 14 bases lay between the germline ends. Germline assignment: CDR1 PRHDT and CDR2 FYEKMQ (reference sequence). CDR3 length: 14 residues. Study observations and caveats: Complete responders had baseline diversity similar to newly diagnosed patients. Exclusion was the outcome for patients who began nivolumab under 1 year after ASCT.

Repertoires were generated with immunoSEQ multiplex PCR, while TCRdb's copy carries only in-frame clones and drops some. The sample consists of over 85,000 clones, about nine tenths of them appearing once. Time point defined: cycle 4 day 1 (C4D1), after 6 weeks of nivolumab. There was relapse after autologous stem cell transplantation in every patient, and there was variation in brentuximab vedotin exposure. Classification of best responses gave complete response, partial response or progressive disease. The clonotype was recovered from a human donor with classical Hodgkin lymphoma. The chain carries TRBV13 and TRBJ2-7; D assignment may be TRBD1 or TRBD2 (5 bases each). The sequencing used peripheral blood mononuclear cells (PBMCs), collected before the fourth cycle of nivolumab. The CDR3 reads CASSAGTASYEQYF. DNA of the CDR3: TGTGCCAGCTCAGCCGGGACGGCCTCCTACGAGCAGTACTTC.